These 28 T cell receptor beta chains were sequenced from one sample in a study of cytomegalovirus exposure and HLA in healthy donors. PCR used 60 Vbeta primers and 13 Jbeta primers. Profiled with immunoSEQ multiplex PCR; TCRdb holds only in-frame clones, not every one. The sample yields about 100,000 clones, roughly 79% seen once. The specimen was PBMCs. The receptors were sampled from a woman between 65 and 79 years old in good health and CMV-seropositive.

The chain recombines TRBV5-8 with TRBJ2-5; D remains unclear. V lost 1 base and J lost 0, with 4 bases in between. The CDR3 loop spans 13 amino acids. Germline CDR1 and CDR2: SGHTS and YDEGEE. The CDR3 DNA follows: TGTGCCAGCAGCTTGAACAACCAAGAGACCCAGTACTTC. This sequence encodes CASSLNNQETQYF.

The CDR3 here is CASSFGPANYGYTF. In DNA, the CDR3 is TGTGCCAGCAGCTTTGGGCCAGCTAACTATGGCTACACCTTC. V usage is TRBV7-2 and J usage is TRBJ1-2; D is ambiguous. Trimming shortened V by 3 bases and J by 0 bases, and 8 bases separated the two germline ends. This CDR3 is 14 amino acids long. The germline V gene has CDR1 SGHTA and CDR2 FQGNSA.

The rearrangement joins TRBV2 to TRBJ2-3, with a weak D call TRBD1 (5 bases). V was shortened by 5 bases and J by 2 bases, with 17 bases between the two germline ends. The CDR3 consists of 16 residues. Germline assignment: CDR1 SNHLY and CDR2 FYNNEI. CDR3 region: CASSLQGQLSTDTQYF. The CDR3 bases are TGTGCCAGCAGTTTGCAGGGTCAACTTTCCACAGATACGCAGTATTTT.

The chain recombines TRBV29-1 with TRBJ2-1, with TRBD1 matching over 8 bases. This CDR3 contains 13 residues. Germline CDR1 SQVTM, CDR2 ANQGSEA. CDR3 sequence reads: CGARRQGANEQFF. CDR3 bases: TGCGGTGCGCGGAGGCAGGGGGCCAATGAGCAGTTCTTC.

The chain links TRBV6-1 to TRBJ1-5, with TRBD1 as a possible D gene (6 bases). The germline V gene encodes CDR1 MNHNS and CDR2 SASEGT. The CDR3 spans 13 residues. The V end was cut by 6 bases, the J end by 3 bases, with 9 bases between. The CDR3 DNA reads as TGTGCCAGCAGCTGGGACAACAATCAGCCCCAGCATTTT. It yields the protein CASSWDNNQPQHF.

This chain uses TRBV7-8 with TRBJ2-1, with 11 bases aligning to TRBD2. The CDR3 spans 19 residues. CDR1 and CDR2 (germline): SGHVS, FQNEAQ. J lost 0 bases, V lost 8 bases, and 15 bases had no gene match. CDR3 residues: CASLRKTSGIPSSYNEQFF. CDR3 coding DNA: TGTGCCAGCCTGAGAAAGACTAGCGGGATCCCCAGCTCCTACAATGAGCAGTTCTTC.

The chain uses TRBV5-1 and TRBJ2-3; D gene ambiguous. From germline, CDR1 is SGHRS and CDR2 YFSETQ. The CDR3 is 12 amino acids. V shed 0 bases and J shed 6 bases, with 5 bases lying between them. CDR3 loop: CASSLERDTQYF. DNA for the CDR3: TGCGCCAGCAGCTTGGAACGGGATACGCAGTATTTT.

J is TRBJ2-4 and V is TRBV21-1; the table assigns TRBD2, which was not confirmed against the DNA. TRBV21-1 is termed a pseudogene. This CDR3 is 19 amino acids long. The chain's CDR3 is CASSTQTPGLAGGGGIQCF. The DNA for the CDR3 is TGTGCCAGCAGCACACAAACCCCGGGACTAGCGGGAGGTGGGGGAATTCAGTGCTTC.

The sample holds a few counts of this clone. The chain carries TRBV7-2 and TRBJ2-1; D call uncertain. The CDR3 covers 15 residues. Germline CDR1 SGHTA, CDR2 FQGNSA. With 5 bases removed from V and 0 bases from J, the gap between germline ends came to 11 bases. CDR3 amino acids: CASSLGPSSYNEQFF. Here the CDR3 DNA reads TGTGCCAGCAGCCTAGGCCCCAGCTCCTACAATGAGCAGTTCTTC.

CDR3 in DNA: TGCGCCAGCAGCTTTACAGGGAGCAATCAGCCCCAGCATTTT. Translating gives CASSFTGSNQPQHF. The chain employs TRBV5-1 and TRBJ1-5; perhaps TRBD1 as D (6 bases). The CDR3 contains 14 residues. From germline, CDR1 is SGHRS and CDR2 YFSETQ. The V and J ends lost 2 bases and 1 base respectively, with 7 bases between them.

The V call is TRBV7-6, the J call TRBJ2-5, with a tentative D call TRBD2 (7 bases). There are 16 residues in the CDR3. The germline V gene has CDR1 SGHVS and CDR2 FNYEAQ. V was cut by 1 base and J by 5 bases, with 17 bases left in between. The CDR3 region is CASSLGGLVSGETQYF. The DNA of the CDR3 is TGTGCCAGCAGCTTAGGGGGGCTAGTTAGCGGGGAGACCCAGTACTTC.

This sequence joins TRBV19 and TRBJ1-5; 10 bases map to TRBD1. V lost 10 bases and J lost 3; bases outside the gene matches: 3. The CDR3 has 13 amino acids. Germline CDR1 is LNHDA and CDR2 is SQIVND (reference sequence). Written as DNA, the CDR3 is TGTGCCACTGGGACAGGGGACAATCAGCCCCAGCATTTT. Residues: CATGTGDNQPQHF.

The chain is built from TRBV27 and TRBJ2-7; 8 nucleotides align to TRBD2. CDR3 size: 15 residues. J gave up 2 bases and V 2 bases, and 5 bases lay outside the gene matches. Germline CDR1 reads MNHEY; CDR2 reads SMNVEV (reference sequence). The CDR3 DNA reads as TGTGCCAGCAGTTTAGCGGGAGGCTTAGCCTACGAGCAGTACTTC. Translated, it gives CASSLAGGLAYEQYF.

This clone was counted a few times. The rearrangement links TRBV5-6 to TRBJ2-6; TRBD1 agrees at 7 bases. Germline trimming cut 5 bases from V and 12 bases from J; bases unmatched to any gene: 2. Germline V gene lookup returns CDR1 SGHDT and CDR2 YYEEEE. The CDR3 is 11 residues long. CDR3 bases: TGTGCCAGCAGTCGGGACAGCGTCCTGACTTTC. Residues: CASSRDSVLTF.

The chain uses TRBV9 and TRBJ2-1, with 7 bases aligning to TRBD2. The CDR3 runs to 21 residues. CDR1 is SGDLS and CDR2 is YYNGEE in the germline V gene. With 0 bases clipped from V and 4 bases from J, the junction kept 22 bases outside the gene matches. CDR3 bases: TGTGCCAGCAGCGTAGCGTCCCCGAGAGGCGGCGGGAGTTCCCGGTACAATGAGCAGTTCTTC. As protein: CASSVASPRGGGSSRYNEQFF.

The chain recombines TRBV6-6 with TRBJ2-7; D might be TRBD1 (6 bases). Germline V gene sequence: CDR1 MNHNY, CDR2 SVGAGI (reference sequence). Deletions cut 11 bases from V and 1 base from J, with 18 bases between. CDR3 length equals 14 residues. The CDR3: CAAGRDTSSYEQYF. The CDR3 DNA sequence: TGTGCCGCGGGTAGGGACACATCTTCCTACGAGCAGTACTTC.

This clone was seen more than once but under ten times. This chain joins TRBV7-2 and TRBJ2-7, with 8 bases that match TRBD2. CDR3 length: 14 residues. Trimming took 1 base from V and 7 from J; bases not matched to a gene: 6. The germline V gene encodes CDR1 SGHTA and CDR2 FQGNSA. The CDR3: CASSLGAGGGEQYF. The CDR3 DNA is TGTGCCAGCAGCTTAGGCGCGGGAGGCGGGGAGCAGTACTTC.

V is TRBV28 and J is TRBJ1-5; TRBD1 agrees at 8 bases. This CDR3 has 14 amino acids. V shed 2 bases, J shed 8 bases, and the junction held 5 bases outside the gene matches. Germline CDR1 reads MDHEN; CDR2 reads SYDVKM. The CDR3 DNA reads TGTGCCAGCAGTTTAATGACAGGGGCGAAGCCCCAGCATTTT. Protein: CASSLMTGAKPQHF.

The rearrangement uses TRBV11-2 and TRBJ2-6; 7 positions agree with TRBD1. The V and J ends lost 6 bases and 0 bases, in that order; junction bases with no gene match: 5. CDR1 is SGHAT, CDR2 FQNNGV, per germline. The CDR3 covers 16 residues. CDR3 bases: TGTGCCAGCAGGAGACAGGGCCTCTCTGGGGCCAACGTCCTGACTTTC. Protein sequence: CASRRQGLSGANVLTF.

CDR3 DNA sequence: TGTGCCAGCATACGAGGAGGGATGGGACTAGTGGATGAAAAACTGTTTTTT. This gives the protein CASIRGGMGLVDEKLFF. This chain joins TRBV2 and TRBJ1-4; a possible D gene is TRBD1 (5 bases). This CDR3 comprises 17 residues. Trimming pared 7 bases from V and 6 bases from J, leaving 24 bases between. Germline-derived CDR1 and CDR2 are SNHLY and FYNNEI.

V is TRBV11-1 and J is TRBJ1-4; D is unresolved. This CDR3 has 14 amino acids. V was shortened by 5 bases and J by 7 bases, with 14 bases between the two germline ends. Per the germline V gene, CDR1 is SGHAT and CDR2 is FQDESV (reference sequence). CDR3 bases: TGTGCCAGCAGCCGGGAGTCAATCGGTGAAAAACTGTTTTTT. This codes for CASSRESIGEKLFF.

This chain links TRBV28 with TRBJ2-3, with TRBD1 as a possible D gene (6 bases). This CDR3 is built from 14 residues. The ends were cut back, 5 bases at V and 0 bases at J, with 9 bases in the middle. From germline, CDR1 is MDHEN and CDR2 SYDVKM. The DNA of the CDR3 is TGTGCCAGCAGTCCCAGGGGAAGCACAGATACGCAGTATTTT. This codes for CASSPRGSTDTQYF.

The genes are TRBV2 and TRBJ1-2, with D perhaps TRBD1 (6 bases). With 6 bases removed from V and 2 bases from J, the gap between germline ends came to 10 bases. The CDR3 has 13 amino acids. Germline V gives CDR1 SNHLY, CDR2 FYNNEI. CDR3 sequence (DNA): TGTGCCAGCAGATATGACAGGAACTATGGCTACACCTTC. This translates into CASRYDRNYGYTF.

The rearrangement joins TRBV28 to TRBJ2-3; 8 bases map to TRBD1. The germline V gene encodes CDR1 MDHEN and CDR2 SYDVKM. The CDR3 runs to 14 residues. The V segment lost 6 bases and the J segment 3 bases; nucleotides outside the gene matches: 5. In DNA, the CDR3 is TGTGCCAGCAGCGGACAGGGACGGACAGATACGCAGTATTTT. This encodes CASSGQGRTDTQYF.

The chain's CDR3 is CASSFQGVNTEAFF. The DNA for the CDR3 is TGTGCCAGCAGTTTTCAGGGGGTAAACACTGAAGCTTTCTTT. The chain links TRBV6-1 to TRBJ1-1, with 7 bases aligning to TRBD1. Unmatched junction bases numbered 5, after V lost 5 bases and J lost 2 bases. The CDR3 consists of 14 residues. Germline loops: CDR1 MNHNS, CDR2 SASEGT.

The chain uses TRBV5-1 and TRBJ1-2; D is possibly TRBD1 (6 bases). The CDR3 consists of 14 residues. Trimming shortened V by 4 bases and J by 0 bases, and 10 bases separated the two germline ends. CDR1 is SGHRS, CDR2 YFSETQ, per germline. CDR3 protein: CASSPGQPNYGYTF. The CDR3 DNA sequence: TGCGCCAGCAGCCCGGGACAACCTAACTATGGCTACACCTTC. Full variable domain (missing parts from reference TRBV5-1 and TRBJ1-2): KAGVTQTPRYLIKTRGQQVTLSCSPISGHRSVSWYQQTPGQGLQFLFEYFSETQRNKGNFPGRFSGRQFSNSRSEMNVSTLELGDSALYLCASSPGQPNYGYTFGSGTRLTVV.

The rearrangement uses TRBV7-3 and TRBJ1-2; a possible D gene is TRBD1 (5 bases). Looked up from germline, CDR1 is SGHTA and CDR2 is FQGTGA. This CDR3 is 13 amino acids long. V gave up 2 bases and J gave up 8 bases, with 12 bases separating them. In DNA, the CDR3 is TGTGCCAGCAGCTTAGGGGGGGGAGAGGGCTACACCTTC. Residues: CASSLGGGEGYTF.

The chain joins TRBV28 to TRBJ2-3; TRBD2 agrees at 9 bases. This CDR3 region has 16 residues. Germline V gene data show CDR1 as MDHEN and CDR2 as SYDVKM. V shed 3 bases and J 1 base; nucleotides not matched to a gene: 5. CDR3 coding DNA: TGTGCCAGCAGTTTTGGGACTAGCAAGCGCACAGATACGCAGTATTTT. Amino acid sequence: CASSFGTSKRTDTQYF.